This TCR beta chain appears in the sequencing data of a study of regulatory T cells in long-lasting Graves disease (dated by TCRdb to the early 2020s). In the study overall: Patients with newly diagnosed Graves' disease had been on antithyroid drugs for under 3 months. The study was registered as a clinical trial and conducted in China. Persistent Graves' disease patients were compared with newly diagnosed Graves' disease patients by peripheral blood TCR sequencing and RNA sequencing. TCR sequencing covered 13 persistent and 20 or so newly diagnosed Graves' disease patients, some 35 samples in total.

This specimen's time point label, interpreted: newly diagnosed GD, antithyroid drugs for less than 3 months. RNA was extracted from PBMCs in TRIzol for both TCR sequencing and RNA sequencing. Graves' disease was diagnosed according to American Thyroid Association guidelines. The patients came from an endocrinology department in Xi'an, China. Each patient gave approximately 9.7 milliliters of peripheral blood, collected in an EDTA anticoagulant tube. PBMCs were isolated by Ficoll Paque Plus density gradient separation without further T cell sorting. An Agilent 2100 Bioanalyzer and agarose gel were used to check RNA quality, and a NanoDrop 2000 was used to measure RNA concentration. The germline V gene encodes CDR1 SGHDT and CDR2 YYEEEE. Taken from cysteine to phenylalanine, the CDR3 has 14 residues. This entry keeps only the CDR3 DNA: 42 bases, framed from base 1. V is clipped by 0 bases and J by 7 bases, and the sequence between their germline boundaries is 13 bases long.

With regard to this clonotype: Its antigen is currently not known. No much larger clone exists at a distance of one base, and base qualities are not known.

Summary of the overall study and its limitations: Compared with newly diagnosed patients, persistent Graves' disease patients had lower TCR Shannon entropy and fewer highly expanded clones, which suggests clonal expansion. Because the primary lesion, thyroid tissue, could not be accessed, the study looked at peripheral blood alone. Sequencing and analysis were restricted to the TCR beta chain. TRBV28, TRBJ1-2 and TRBJ2-5 were preferentially used in persistent disease, while TRBV20-1 and TRBJ2-1 were favored in newly diagnosed disease. More public clonotypes were shared among persistent patients (roughly 2,700) than among newly diagnosed patients (more than 900). As a limitation, the authors acknowledged that the small sample size may reduce accuracy.

Receptors were amplified or captured by multiplex PCR. Sequenced on an Illumina HiSeq 4000. TCR beta libraries were built with iRepertoire HTBI primers and Arm-PCR amplification of CDR3 regions. Before sequencing, the PCR products underwent gel purification. From the authors' description of their analysis: Across samples, around 62 TRBV and 15 or so TRBJ segments were identified and used for gene usage analysis of CDR3 amino acid clonotypes. COPE and FqMerger were used to merge the filtered high-quality paired reads into contigs. BLAST was used to align contigs to IMGT TRBV, TRBD and TRBJ reference genes, and CDR3 was defined according to IMGT. Any clonotype with a frequency above 0.1% was classified as a highly expanded clone. Shannon entropy was used to measure repertoire diversity, and the Gini coefficient was used to measure V-J evenness. A clonotype was considered public if more than one individual shared it. TCRdb trimmed the raw reads at Q25, called clones with MiXCR and kept productive beta chains. Each entry merges the rows of one CDR3 protein and shows their most common DNA and genes. Clone size and V and J calls follow TCRdb, not the original study. The sample table holds a few hundred thousand distinct CDR3 sequences, of which over 15% were seen once. The top ten clones comprise around a quarter of the sample.

These data were also reused for a study on T cells in Graves' hyperthyroidism and ophthalmopathy. From the second report: Stable Graves' hyperthyroidism was defined as no progression to ophthalmopathy during 18 months of follow-up. Hyperthyroidism patients were aged 18 to 65 years and newly diagnosed, with disease duration of less than 2 months. The study excluded patients with uncontrolled infections, other autoimmune diseases, pregnancy or lactation. Diagnoses relied on clinical symptoms, serum thyroxine and TRAb, thyroid ultrasound and orbital computed tomography. The TCR CDR3 was subjected to a first round of RT-PCR using the HTBI primer set and the Qiagen OneStep RT-PCR kit. Most expanded thyroid clonotypes (frequency above 0.001) were also detected in blood, suggesting blood repertoires may reflect thyroid immune responses. A 13 V-J signature model separated ophthalmopathy from stable hyperthyroidism, with just over 85% sensitivity and about 81% specificity in cross-validation and 80%/75% in testing. In validation, the model predicted progression to ophthalmopathy a median of approximately 6.6 months before onset, with over 55% sensitivity and 72.22% specificity. A discovery cohort of approximately 97 patients, 43 with Graves' ophthalmopathy and about 60 with stable Graves' hyperthyroidism, was used to find distinguishing TCR V-J signatures. An independent validation cohort of around 19 hyperthyroidism patients and 17 patients who later progressed to ophthalmopathy tested prospective prediction of ophthalmopathy. The 85 to 100 discovery patients were randomly split 7:3 into training and test sets. In about six Graves' hyperthyroidism patients, the study also compared T-cell repertoires from thyroid tissue with T-cell repertoires from blood. After blood sampling, hyperthyroidism patients were treated with methimazole at a starting dose of 30 mg daily, and ophthalmopathy patients were treated with high-dose intravenous methylprednisolone. The libraries were constructed in a second round of multiplex PCR and then size-selected and purified. The libraries were sequenced on an Illumina HiSeq2000 using paired-end 100 bp reads. SOAPnuke was used to process the raw data, throwing out any read that contained adapters or uncalled bases, had a mean Phred below 15, or lacked an exact constant-primer or identifier match. High-quality paired reads were merged using COPE v1.2.5, and each unique nucleotide sequence was defined as a clonotype. MiTCR v1.1 was used to align the clonotypes against IMGT TRBV, TRBD and TRBJ reference segments. The analysis included only V-J combinations with a frequency above 0.0001, which together covered approximately 99% of the repertoires. A TCS score was defined as the ratio of F50 (clonal expansion) to E x V (chaos), with BLOSUM62-based TCRdist applied between CDR3 peptides within each V-J. Welch's t-statistics and random forest reduced roughly 500 V-J features to 10 to 15, which were used in a naive Bayes classifier (R e1071). No statistical method was used to fix the sample size in advance, and group allocation was not hidden from the investigators. TCR Vbeta CDR3 sequencing of approximately 140 peripheral blood samples (about 45 ophthalmopathy, 75 hyperthyroidism and some 17 progressor patients) is reported in the paper.

The material sequenced was peripheral blood mononuclear cells (PBMCs), taken at new diagnosis, from a patient treated with antithyroid drugs. This TCR came from a woman in her late teens or twenties with Graves disease. Donor details come from another sample of the same person, matched by shared clones. This chain is built from TRBV5-6 and TRBJ1-1; a tentative D call is TRBD1 (5 bases match). The CDR3 is CASSLGAGEFEAFF. The sequence in DNA is TGTGCCAGCAGCTTGGGGGCGGGGGAGTTTGAAGCTTTCTTT.